Reported below is one T cell receptor (beta chain). Its antigen is currently unknown. The data were produced by immunoSEQ multiplex PCR, yet TCRdb's version contains in-frame clones alone and is incomplete. The sample records over 65,000 clones, more than 70% being singletons. This CDR3 has 17 residues. Germline lookup yields CDR1 LNHDA and CDR2 SQIVND (reference sequence). V was pared by 6 bases and J by 0 bases, with 13 bases of the junction left unmatched. This entry belongs to a study of T cell responses to AZD1222 COVID-19 vaccine. Regarding the study as a whole: Rises in breadth and depth of Spike-specific TCRs came after two AZD1222 doses. Unmutated variant regions reportedly attract nearly half of all spike-specific TCRs.

The sequence was collected from an adult who received the AZD1222 COVID-19 vaccine. Sequences were derived from peripheral blood, sampled 28 days after the second AZD1222 dose. The chain combines TRBV19 with TRBJ1-2; 7 nucleotides agree with TRBD1. CDR3 sequence: CASRPTGVESPNYGYTF. For the CDR3, the DNA is TGTGCCAGTAGACCCACAGGGGTTGAATCTCCTAACTATGGCTACACCTTC.